What follows is one T cell receptor beta chain and its context. What this receptor recognizes is not known. No much larger clonotype is one base removed from it; base qualities were not supplied. The sample belongs to a study of STAT3 mutations in large granular lymphocyte leukemia (dated by TCRdb to between 2018 and 2020). Context from the whole study: Canonical activating STAT3 mutations were detected in roughly half of the longitudinally sequenced T-LGLL patients. For each patient, sequencing was performed at an average of roughly 4 time points, with a range of 2 to 8 samplings. To reconstruct clonal hierarchy and dynamics, serial deep sequencing of TCRbeta CDR3 and STAT3 was performed in patients with T-cell large granular lymphocyte leukemia. As controls, the study also included longitudinal sequencing of a couple of patients with natural killer LGL leukemia. From an initial cohort of around 200 LGL patients, around 17 representative T-LGLL cases were picked for longitudinal TCRbeta and STAT3 sequencing. Over half of the T-LGLL patients were given one or more immunosuppressive therapy regimens, and 40% of those treated had a hematologic response. Summary of the overall study and its limitations: In about 30% of the 18 patients, TCR clonotype switching occurred after therapy, and every newly emerging clone was STAT3 wild type. Since codominant clonotypes persisted in some patients, a small but highly pathogenic clone may have gone undetected. The linking of therapy response to changes in TCR clonal burden was complicated by variable intervals between samplings and differing treatment regimens. At least one immunodominant TCRbeta clonotype was identified in every T-LGLL patient, and multiple immunodominant subclonotypes were identified in about half of the T-LGLL patients. Because no samples were available when a clone first appeared, clonal expansion was inferred from samplings taken at other points. In several patients, dominant TCR clone burden exceeded STAT3 mutant burden, suggesting STAT3 mutation arose secondarily within a pre-expanded clone.

Here V drops 4 bases and J drops 2 bases, and the junction holds 12 bases not matched to any gene. Its CDR3 holds 17 amino acids, cysteine through phenylalanine. The only DNA kept is the CDR3, 51 bases in frame from the first base. The germline V gene (reference sequence) sets CDR1 to SGHKS and CDR2 to YYEKEE. An Illumina MiSeq was used to sequence the TCRbeta libraries, yielding an average of around 42,000 productive templates per sample. Using multiplex PCR amplification, the immunoSEQ assay generated the TCRbeta CDR3 libraries. On the authors' methods: Repertoire diversity was calculated as previously defined, and values close to 0 indicated extremely monoclonal samples. TCRdb stores this immuneACCESS table with in-frame sequences only. Part of the clones is absent; in the studies checked, under half of the shortfall reflects unresolved V genes, and no reason is known for the rest. V, J and clone size derive from that table, while D and trimming were established from the DNA sequence. The sample yields more than 2,500 clones; roughly 88% were counted once. The top ten constitute around half of the sample.

The same DNA, extracted from blood mononuclear cells, served for both the TCR sequencing and the STAT3 sequencing. This sequence was found in a man aged 40-49 years with T-cell large granular lymphocyte leukemia. Some clones in this sample may be carry-over from other donors' samples. The age is the age at diagnosis. This chain joins TRBV5-5 to TRBJ1-2; 9 bases in between match TRBD1. Sequencing was performed on peripheral blood mononuclear cells. CDR3 protein: CASSLEYNRGLNYGYTF. The nucleotides are TGTGCCAGCAGCCTAGAATATAACAGGGGGCTAAACTATGGCTACACCTTC.